The clone carrying this T cell receptor beta chain was detected ten times or more. Its antigen is still unknown. The data derive from a study of neurological immune-mediated disorders. The CDR3 runs 15 residues. Germline CDR1 and CDR2: SGHNT and YYREEE (reference sequence). V was clipped by 3 bases and J by 3 bases; unmatched bases: 5. TCRdb recomputed calls from the 5' RACE reads with MiXCR, one row per CDR3 protein. The table has about 66,000 distinct CDR3 sequences, around 3.9% seen once; the top ten hold 1.3%. Regarding the study as a whole: Phylogenetic grouping assigned the repertoires of 18 of 34 multiple sclerosis patients to a single cluster of related CDR3 sequences. This cluster may be a repertoire-level signature. Association of the multiple sclerosis repertoire cluster with clinical or MRI features was not observed for any feature. The greatest TCR clonal expansion occurred in HTLV-1-associated myelopathy and the least in multiple sclerosis, which fell below healthy controls.

This receptor was identified in a man aged 25 to 40 with multiple sclerosis. Material for sequencing was PBMCs. J is TRBJ1-1 and V is TRBV5-4, with TRBD1 matching 10 bases. The CDR3 loop reads CASSSSGTGDTEAFF. The CDR3 DNA is TGTGCCAGCAGCTCATCCGGGACAGGGGACACTGAAGCTTTCTTT.